The 21 T cell receptor beta chains below come from one sample, sequenced in a study of blood T cell repertoires in COVID-19. Method: immunoSEQ multiplex PCR; TCRdb's copy keeps in-frame clones and lacks some. The repertoire holds roughly 38,000 clones, with 84% as singletons. The sequenced sample consisted of peripheral blood. These receptors were collected from a man between 60 and 70 years old with COVID-19, enrolled during active disease.

This clone has a single count. The gene calls are TRBV12-3 or TRBV12-4 and TRBJ1-2; 7 positions match TRBD1. Trimming cost V 5 bases and J 9 bases; bases outside gene matches: 9. The CDR3 consists of 13 residues. The CDR3 is CASSPNRGERYTF. The CDR3 bases are TGTGCCAGCAGTCCGAACAGGGGAGAACGCTACACCTTC.

The chain employs TRBV28 and TRBJ2-7; 8 nucleotides agree with TRBD2. CDR1 is MDHEN and CDR2 is SYDVKM in the germline V gene. The ends lost 5 bases at V and 3 bases at J; junction bases unmatched: 9. This CDR3 has 15 amino acids. The CDR3 DNA sequence: TGTGCCAGCAGTCTCAGCGGGAGTGGGGTCTACGAGCAGTACTTC. Translated: CASSLSGSGVYEQYF.

J is TRBJ2-7 and V is TRBV9; 9 bases line up with TRBD2. V lost 0 bases, J lost 2 bases, and 3 bases stayed unmatched. The CDR3 contains 15 residues. CDR1 SGDLS and CDR2 YYNGEE come from the germline V gene. CDR3 residues: CASSVAGTSTYEQYF. CDR3 DNA sequence: TGTGCCAGCAGCGTAGCTGGGACTAGCACCTACGAGCAGTACTTC.

This clone was found once. The chain uses TRBV4-2 and TRBJ1-6, with D perhaps matching TRBD1 (5 bases). This CDR3 has 16 residues. The germline V gene encodes CDR1 LGHNA and CDR2 YNFKEQ. V lost 0 bases and J 6 bases, leaving 12 bases between the germline ends. The CDR3 is CASSQDRTRANSPLHF. CDR3 nucleotides: TGTGCCAGCAGCCAAGATCGGACACGGGCTAATTCACCCCTCCACTTT.

The chain links TRBV7-9 to TRBJ1-1; D gene unclear. This CDR3 contains 14 residues. Germline CDR1 and CDR2: SEHNR and FQNEAQ (reference sequence). Trimming took 1 base from V and 0 from J, leaving 6 bases between them. CDR3 bases: TGTGCCAGCAGCTTAGAACAGATGAACACTGAAGCTTTCTTT. It codes for CASSLEQMNTEAFF.

This clone was recorded once. The rearrangement links TRBV7-9 to TRBJ2-2; 11 bases are shared with TRBD2. V shed 5 bases, J shed 2 bases, and the junction held 7 bases outside the gene matches. Per germline, CDR1 SEHNR and CDR2 FQNEAQ (reference sequence). The CDR3 is made up of 17 amino acids. CDR3 loop: CASSQELAGVNTGELFF. CDR3 DNA: TGTGCCAGCAGCCAAGAACTAGCGGGGGTTAACACCGGGGAGCTGTTTTTT.

The rearrangement joins TRBV7-2 to TRBJ1-2; D is perhaps TRBD1 (5 bases). Germline V lookup: CDR1 SGHTA, CDR2 FQGNSA. The CDR3 consists of 14 residues. V dropped 4 bases and J dropped 8 bases, with 17 bases sitting between them. CDR3 sequence reads: CASSSREGRGGYTF. The CDR3 coding sequence is TGTGCCAGCAGCTCGCGGGAAGGACGGGGCGGCTACACCTTC.

The chain employs TRBV13 and TRBJ2-2; TRBD2 might be the D (5 bases). Germline V gives CDR1 PRHDT, CDR2 FYEKMQ (reference sequence). CDR3 length: 16 amino acids. V lost 8 bases and J lost 0, with 16 bases in between. The CDR3 DNA reads TGTGCCAGCGCCTCCAGGTCCGGGGCGAACACCGGGGAGCTGTTTTTT. Translating gives CASASRSGANTGELFF. Supplemented by reference TRBV13 and TRBJ2-2, the full variable domain reads AAGVIQSPRHLIKEKRETATLKCYPIPRHDTVYWYQQGPGQDPQFLISFYEKMQSDKGSIPDRFSAQQFSDYHSELNMSSLELGDSALYFCASASRSGANTGELFFGEGSRLTVL.

The rearrangement uses TRBV5-1 and TRBJ1-5; D may be TRBD1 (6 bases). This CDR3 comprises 16 residues. The germline V and J ends were trimmed by 4 bases and 4 bases, with 18 bases remaining between them. CDR1 and CDR2 from the germline V gene are SGHRS and YFSETQ. The DNA for the CDR3 is TGCGCCAGCAGCCCGATGGCTGGGGGCGGGAATCAGCCCCAGCATTTT. Its translation is CASSPMAGGGNQPQHF.

This sequence joins TRBV11-2 and TRBJ1-2, with TRBD1 matching 8 bases. V gave up 2 bases and J gave up 7 bases; unmatched junction bases: 6. Germline CDR1 SGHAT, CDR2 FQNNGV. CDR3 length equals 14 residues. The CDR3 reads CASSLIQGVFGYTF. CDR3 coding DNA: TGTGCCAGCAGCTTAATACAGGGGGTCTTTGGCTACACCTTC.

This chain links TRBV4-2 with TRBJ2-7; D gene uncertain. Looked up from germline, CDR1 is LGHNA and CDR2 is YNFKEQ. The germline V and J ends were trimmed by 1 base and 0 bases, with 7 bases remaining between them. This CDR3 contains 14 residues. Here the CDR3 reads CASSQGGVSYEQYF. CDR3 coding DNA: TGTGCCAGCAGCCAAGGAGGAGTCTCCTACGAGCAGTACTTC.

The chain couples TRBV2 to TRBJ1-1; D is uncertain. Trimming removed 4 bases at V and 7 bases at J, with 13 bases between. The CDR3 length is 13 residues. The germline V gene encodes CDR1 SNHLY and CDR2 FYNNEI. The chain's CDR3 is CASSALTGSEAFF. DNA for the CDR3: TGTGCCAGCAGTGCCCTCACGGGGAGTGAAGCTTTCTTT.

The chain uses TRBV19 and TRBJ2-5; 7 bases line up with TRBD2. Trimming cost V 6 bases and J 2 bases; bases outside gene matches: 6. Germline CDR1 LNHDA, CDR2 SQIVND (reference sequence). The CDR3 has 14 residues. As DNA, the CDR3 is TGTGCCAGTAGCGGGAGGACCCGACAAGAGACCCAGTACTTC. Translating it yields CASSGRTRQETQYF.

The chain employs TRBV9 and TRBJ2-1; maybe TRBD2 (6 bases). CDR1 and CDR2 from the germline V gene are SGDLS and YYNGEE. Trimming shortened V by 4 bases and J by 5 bases, and 13 bases separated the two germline ends. The CDR3 extends over 14 amino acids. CDR3 in DNA: TGTGCCAGCAGCACGGGACTGAGAAACAATGAGCAGTTCTTC. Translation gives CASSTGLRNNEQFF. The full variable domain, completed using reference TRBV9 and TRBJ2-1, is DSGVTQTPKHLITATGQRVTLRCSPRSGDLSVYWYQQSLDQGLQFLIQYYNGEERAKGNILERFSAQQFPDLHSELNLSSLELGDSALYFCASSTGLRNNEQFFGPGTRLTVL.

In DNA, the CDR3 is TGTGCCAGCTCCCGGACTAGCGGGAAAGAGACCCAGTACTTC. It translates to CASSRTSGKETQYF. The chain carries TRBV18 and TRBJ2-5; TRBD2 matches at 12 bases. CDR3 length: 14 amino acids. Trimming at V came to 6 bases and at J to 3 bases, leaving 2 bases not matched to a gene. CDR1 is KGHSH, CDR2 LQKENI, per germline.

This chain connects TRBV5-1 to TRBJ1-4; tentatively, D is TRBD1 (6 bases). CDR3 size: 14 residues. Trimming took 4 bases from V and 0 from J, leaving 7 bases between them. From germline, CDR1 is SGHRS and CDR2 YFSETQ. The CDR3 nucleotides are TGCGCCAGCAGCCGGACAGCAACTAATGAAAAACTGTTTTTT. It translates to CASSRTATNEKLFF.

The V call is TRBV2, the J call TRBJ1-4, with 9 positions matching TRBD1. Trimming at V came to 3 bases and at J to 6 bases, leaving 2 bases not matched to a gene. Germline CDR1 SNHLY, CDR2 FYNNEI. The CDR3 contains 14 residues. Here the CDR3 DNA reads TGTGCCAGCAGTGAGGACAGGGGTGATGAAAAACTGTTTTTT. This gives the protein CASSEDRGDEKLFF.

This sequence joins TRBV6-2 or TRBV6-3 and TRBJ1-2, with TRBD1 identical over 7 bases. The ends lost 5 bases at V and 1 base at J; junction bases unmatched: 4. Germline V CDR1 and CDR2: MNHEY, SVGEGT. This CDR3 has 14 amino acids. The CDR3 sequence: CASSPGQNNYGYTF. CDR3 DNA: TGTGCCAGCAGTCCGGGACAGAATAACTATGGCTACACCTTC.

The chain is built from TRBV6-5 and TRBJ2-3, with TRBD2 matching 9 bases. The CDR3 has 13 amino acids. V lost 8 bases to trimming and J lost 3 bases; unmatched junction nucleotides: 3. Germline CDR1 reads MNHEY; CDR2 reads SVGAGI. The CDR3 region is CASGSGRTDTQYF. The CDR3 nucleotides are TGTGCCAGCGGTAGCGGGAGAACAGATACGCAGTATTTT.

V usage is TRBV9 and J usage is TRBJ2-7, with TRBD1 identical over 10 bases. The ends lost 3 bases at V and 4 bases at J; junction bases unmatched: 7. CDR3 size: 15 residues. Germline V gene lookup returns CDR1 SGDLS and CDR2 YYNGEE. In DNA, the CDR3 is TGTGCCAGCAGCGCCTCGACAGGGGGCTTTTACGAGCAGTACTTC. Translation: CASSASTGGFYEQYF.

This clone was counted between two and nine times. Written as DNA, the CDR3 is TGTGCCTGGAATACGGGACAGGGGGCTGGGCAGCCCCAGCATTTT. This sequence encodes CAWNTGQGAGQPQHF. The chain recombines TRBV30 with TRBJ1-5; TRBD1 aligns across 12 bases. The V segment lost 4 bases and the J segment 7 bases; nucleotides outside the gene matches: 8. Germline values: CDR1 GTSNPN, CDR2 SVGIG (reference sequence). The CDR3 consists of 15 residues.